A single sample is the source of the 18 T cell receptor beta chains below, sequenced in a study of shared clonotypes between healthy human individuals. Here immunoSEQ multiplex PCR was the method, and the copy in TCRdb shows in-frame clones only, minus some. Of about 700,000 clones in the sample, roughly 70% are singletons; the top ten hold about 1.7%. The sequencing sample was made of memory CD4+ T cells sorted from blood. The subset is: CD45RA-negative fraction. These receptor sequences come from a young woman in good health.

CDR3 amino acids: CASSELGGTGNEQFF. For the CDR3, the DNA is TGTGCCAGCAGTGAACTAGGCGGGACAGGCAATGAGCAGTTCTTC. The chain recombines TRBV6-1 with TRBJ2-1, with 8 positions matching TRBD1. The CDR3 covers 15 residues. Germline V gene data show CDR1 as MNHNS and CDR2 as SASEGT. J gave up 6 bases and V 2 bases, and 6 bases lay outside the gene matches.

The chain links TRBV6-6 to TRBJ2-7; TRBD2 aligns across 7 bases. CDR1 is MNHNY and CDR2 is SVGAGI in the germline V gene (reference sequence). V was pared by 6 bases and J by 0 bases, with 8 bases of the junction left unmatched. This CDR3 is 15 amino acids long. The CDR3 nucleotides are TGTGCCAGCAGCCCTAGCGGAAGGAGCTCCTACGAGCAGTACTTC. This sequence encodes CASSPSGRSSYEQYF.

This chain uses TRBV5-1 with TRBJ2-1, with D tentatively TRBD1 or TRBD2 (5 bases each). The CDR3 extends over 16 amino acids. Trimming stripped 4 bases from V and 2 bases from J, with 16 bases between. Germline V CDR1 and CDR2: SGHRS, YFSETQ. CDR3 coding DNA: TGCGCCAGCAGCACACACCGGGACGAGACCTACAATGAGCAGTTCTTC. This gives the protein CASSTHRDETYNEQFF.

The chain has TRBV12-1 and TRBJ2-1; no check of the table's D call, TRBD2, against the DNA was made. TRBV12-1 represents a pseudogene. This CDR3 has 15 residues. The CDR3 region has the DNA TGTGCCAGCAGCTTTGGTAGCGCGGAAGACAATGAGCAGTTCTTC. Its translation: CASSFGSAEDNEQFF.

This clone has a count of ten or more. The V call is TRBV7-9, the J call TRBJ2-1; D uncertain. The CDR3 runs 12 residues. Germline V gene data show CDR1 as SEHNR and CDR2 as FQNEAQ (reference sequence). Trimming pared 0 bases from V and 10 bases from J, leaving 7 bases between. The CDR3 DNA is TGTGCCAGCAGCTTAGCGGGAACGGAGCAGTTCTTC. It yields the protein CASSLAGTEQFF.

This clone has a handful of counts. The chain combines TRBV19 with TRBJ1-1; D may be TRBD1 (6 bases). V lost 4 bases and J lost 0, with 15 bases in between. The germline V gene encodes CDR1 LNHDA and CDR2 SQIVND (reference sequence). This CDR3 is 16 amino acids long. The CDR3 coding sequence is TGTGCCAGTAGTAATCAGGGGTGGACCTTGAACACTGAAGCTTTCTTT. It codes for CASSNQGWTLNTEAFF.

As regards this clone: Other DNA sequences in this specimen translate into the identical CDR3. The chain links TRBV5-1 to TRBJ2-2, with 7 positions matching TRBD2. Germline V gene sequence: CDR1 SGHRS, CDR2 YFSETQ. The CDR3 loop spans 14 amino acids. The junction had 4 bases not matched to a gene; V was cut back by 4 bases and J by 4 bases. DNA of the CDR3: TGCGCCAGCAGCCCGGGGACTATCACCGGGGAGCTGTTTTTT. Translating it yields CASSPGTITGELFF.

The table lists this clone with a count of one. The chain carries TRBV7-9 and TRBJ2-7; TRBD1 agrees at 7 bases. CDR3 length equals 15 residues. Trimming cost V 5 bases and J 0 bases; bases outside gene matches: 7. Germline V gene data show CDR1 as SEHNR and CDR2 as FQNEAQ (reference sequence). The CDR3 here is CASSRRTGLSYEQYF. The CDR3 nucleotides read TGTGCCAGCAGCCGGAGGACAGGCCTCTCCTACGAGCAGTACTTC.

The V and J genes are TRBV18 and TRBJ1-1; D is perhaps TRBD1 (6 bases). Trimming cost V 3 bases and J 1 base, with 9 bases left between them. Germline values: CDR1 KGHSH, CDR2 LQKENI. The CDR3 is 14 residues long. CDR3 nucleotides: TGTGCCAGCTCACCGTCAGGGGAGAACACTGAAGCTTTCTTT. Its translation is CASSPSGENTEAFF.

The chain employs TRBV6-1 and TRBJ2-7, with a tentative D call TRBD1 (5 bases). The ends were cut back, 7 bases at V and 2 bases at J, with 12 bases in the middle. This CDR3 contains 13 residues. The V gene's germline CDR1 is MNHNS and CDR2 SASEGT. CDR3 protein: CASTIQAPYEQYF. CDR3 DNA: TGTGCCAGCACCATACAGGCCCCCTACGAGCAGTACTTC.

The CDR3 DNA sequence: TGTGCCAGCAGCTTAACGGGAGGGTACTCCTACAATGAGCAGTTCTTC. Protein: CASSLTGGYSYNEQFF. The chain carries TRBV7-8 and TRBJ2-1; 8 bases fit TRBD2. Looked up from germline, CDR1 is SGHVS and CDR2 is FQNEAQ. CDR3 length equals 16 residues. The ends lost 2 bases at V and 0 bases at J; junction bases unmatched: 3. The variable domain in full, with the rest retrieved from reference TRBV7-8 and TRBJ2-1, is GAGVSQSPRYKVAKRGQDVALRCDPISGHVSLFWYQQALGQGPEFLTYFQNEAQLDKSGLPSDRFFAERPEGSVSTLKIQRTQQEDSAVYLCASSLTGGYSYNEQFFGPGTRLTVL.

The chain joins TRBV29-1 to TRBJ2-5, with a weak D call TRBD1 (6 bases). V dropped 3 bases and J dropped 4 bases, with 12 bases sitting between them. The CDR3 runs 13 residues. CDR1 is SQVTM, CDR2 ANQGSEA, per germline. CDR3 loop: CSVDRGRVETQYF. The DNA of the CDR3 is TGCAGCGTTGACAGGGGTAGGGTAGAGACCCAGTACTTC.

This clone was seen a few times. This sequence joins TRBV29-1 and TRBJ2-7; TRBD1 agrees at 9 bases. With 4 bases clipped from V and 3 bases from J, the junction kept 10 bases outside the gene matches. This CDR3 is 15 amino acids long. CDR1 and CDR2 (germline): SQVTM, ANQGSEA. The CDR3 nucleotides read TGCAGCGTTGTTTTTGGGACAGGGCTAGGCTACGAGCAGTACTTC. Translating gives CSVVFGTGLGYEQYF.

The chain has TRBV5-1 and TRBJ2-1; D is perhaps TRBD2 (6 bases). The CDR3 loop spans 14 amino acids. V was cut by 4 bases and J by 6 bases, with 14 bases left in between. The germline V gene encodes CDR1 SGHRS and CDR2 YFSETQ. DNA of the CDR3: TGCGCCAGCAGCAAGGACCCCGGGGGCAATGAGCAGTTCTTC. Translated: CASSKDPGGNEQFF.

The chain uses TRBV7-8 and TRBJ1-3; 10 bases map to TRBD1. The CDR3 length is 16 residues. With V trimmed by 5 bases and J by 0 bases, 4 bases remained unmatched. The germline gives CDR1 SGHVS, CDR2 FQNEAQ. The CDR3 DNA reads TGTGCCAGCAGCGCCGGGACAGGGGCCTCTGGAAACACCATATATTTT. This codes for CASSAGTGASGNTIYF.

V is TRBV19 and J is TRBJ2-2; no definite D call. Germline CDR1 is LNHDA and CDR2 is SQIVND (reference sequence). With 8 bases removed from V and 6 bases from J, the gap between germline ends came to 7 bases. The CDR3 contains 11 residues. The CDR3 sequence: CASRWAGELFF. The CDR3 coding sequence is TGTGCCAGTCGCTGGGCCGGGGAGCTGTTTTTT.

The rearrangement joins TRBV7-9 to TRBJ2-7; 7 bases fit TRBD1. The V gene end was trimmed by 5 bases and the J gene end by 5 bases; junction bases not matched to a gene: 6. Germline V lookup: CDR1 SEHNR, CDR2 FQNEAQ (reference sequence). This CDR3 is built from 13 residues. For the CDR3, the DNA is TGTGCCAGCAGCCTCCGACAGGGCGACGAGCAGTACTTC. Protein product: CASSLRQGDEQYF. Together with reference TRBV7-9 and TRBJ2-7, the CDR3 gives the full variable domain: DTGVSQNPRHKITKRGQNVTFRCDPISEHNRLYWYRQTLGQGPEFLTYFQNEAQLEKSRLLSDRFSAERPKGSFSTLEIQRTEQGDSAMYLCASSLRQGDEQYFGPGTRLTVT.

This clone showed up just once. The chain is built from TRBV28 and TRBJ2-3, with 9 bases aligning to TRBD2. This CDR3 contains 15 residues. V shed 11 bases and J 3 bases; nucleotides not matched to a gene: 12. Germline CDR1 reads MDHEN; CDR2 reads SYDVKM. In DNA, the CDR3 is TGTGCCGCTGGGGACCCAAGCGGGAGGACAGATACGCAGTATTTT. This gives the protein CAAGDPSGRTDTQYF.